This T cell receptor (beta chain) was profiled in a study of T cells in Graves' hyperthyroidism and ophthalmopathy. To note about this clonotype: The antigen is unknown.

Study outcomes and limitations: Ophthalmopathy and stable hyperthyroidism were told apart by a 13 V-J model.

Amplification of TCR beta CDR3 regions used RNA as the template. RT-PCR in the first round (using the HTBI primer set) targeted the TCR CDR3. A single record per CDR3 protein comes from TCRdb applying MiXCR to the multiplex PCR reads. The sample records fewer than 650,000 distinct CDR3 sequences, around 13% being singletons. Trimming shortened V by 5 bases and J by 3 bases, and 14 bases separated the two germline ends. Germline CDR1 LNHDA, CDR2 SQIVND (reference sequence). The CDR3 sequence is 14 residues long. Patients aged 18 to 65 had newly diagnosed hyperthyroidism of under 2 months' duration. This chain connects TRBV19 to TRBJ2-7; TRBD1 is a possible D gene (6 bases). Sequenced: blood. The receptor was isolated from a woman aged 40 to 50 with Graves' hyperthyroidism. CDR3 loop: CASSYARGLYEQYF. CDR3 nucleotide sequence: TGTGCCAGTAGTTACGCCAGGGGCCTCTACGAGCAGTACTTC.